Below, 17 T cell receptor beta chains from the same sample are listed, as sequenced in a study of T cell clonality in common variable immunodeficiency. Points from the study as a whole: Fewer deletions and N-nucleotide insertions were reportedly seen in common variable immunodeficiency TCR beta sequences.

What these receptors recognize is not known. Some clones are missing from TCRdb's copy, which holds only in-frame ones; the method was immunoSEQ multiplex PCR. The profile covers tens of thousands of clones, none occurring a single time. The source material was peripheral blood mononuclear cells. The receptors derive from a human donor with common variable immunodeficiency.

Many counts were recorded for this clone. The CDR3 is cut off 3 residues early in the read; its end comes from the germline J gene. The V gene is TRBV19, the J gene TRBJ2-1; 7 bases line up with TRBD2. Unmatched junction bases numbered 7, after V lost 5 bases and J lost 9 bases. From germline, CDR1 is LNHDA and CDR2 SQIVND (reference sequence). This CDR3 has 13 residues. The CDR3 DNA, read in part, is TGTGCCAGTAGTCTAAGCGGGACTGGTGAG. Its protein product is CASSLSGTGE. The entire CDR3 reads CASSLSGTGEQFF.

As to this clone: Sequencing ends 3 residues short of the CDR3 end; the germline J gene provides the rest. The V gene is TRBV6-4, the J gene TRBJ2-1, with D unclear. Per germline, CDR1 MRHNA and CDR2 SNTAGT. V lost 4 bases, J lost 8 bases, and 15 bases lay in between. This CDR3 is 14 amino acids long. This CDR3 reads CASSGNVAADEQFF. CDR3 DNA (partial): TGTGCCAGCAGTGGAAACGTGGCTGCCGATGAG.

This clone has more than one count but fewer than ten. The read ends 3 residues before the CDR3 terminus; that terminus is restored from the germline J gene. The rearrangement uses TRBV11-1 and TRBJ2-7; perhaps TRBD2 as D (7 bases). Germline values: CDR1 SGHAT, CDR2 FQDESV (reference sequence). This CDR3 is built from 15 residues. Trimming removed 2 bases from V and 2 bases from J, with 13 bases in between. Partial CDR3 DNA: TGTGCCAGCAGCTTAATCGGGGGGCTAACCTACGAG. It yields the protein CASSLIGGLTYE. The CDR3 as a whole reads CASSLIGGLTYEQYF.

This clone was counted many times. The CDR3 end falls 3 residues outside the read, so it is completed with the germline J gene. J is TRBJ1-1 and V is TRBV19, with 9 bases identical to TRBD1. Germline loops: CDR1 LNHDA, CDR2 SQIVND (reference sequence). V lost 6 bases to trimming and J lost 1 base; unmatched junction nucleotides: 3. The CDR3 consists of 14 residues. Partial CDR3 DNA: TGTGCCAGTAGGATACAGGGGGCGAACACTGAA. It translates to CASRIQGANTE. The full CDR3 protein reads CASRIQGANTEAFF. The complete variable domain, with remaining parts taken from reference TRBV19 and TRBJ1-1, reads DGGITQSPKYLFRKEGQNVTLSCEQNLNHDAMYWYRQDPGQGLRLIYYSQIVNDFQKGDIAEGYSVSREKKESFPLTVTSAQKNPTAFYLCASRIQGANTEAFFGQGTRLTVV.

This clone was counted only a few times. The read ends 3 residues before the CDR3 terminus; that terminus is restored from the germline J gene. The rearrangement joins TRBV6-2 or TRBV6-3 to TRBJ1-1, with 7 bases matching TRBD1. V lost 2 bases and J lost 4; bases outside the gene matches: 10. The CDR3 has 16 residues. Germline V gives CDR1 MNHEY, CDR2 SVGEGT. CDR3 amino acids: CASSYVEGARGTEAFF. The sequenced CDR3 bases are TGTGCCAGCAGTTACGTAGAGGGGGCTAGGGGCACTGAA.

With regard to this clone: With the read ending 3 residues before the CDR3 end, the germline J gene is used to fill in that end. The J gene is TRBJ2-7, the V gene TRBV5-1; unclear D gene. Germline loops: CDR1 SGHRS, CDR2 YFSETQ. Trimming shortened V by 1 base and J by 2 bases, and 10 bases separated the two germline ends. This CDR3 comprises 14 residues. CDR3 DNA (partial): TGCGCCAGCAGCTTGAGTAACGCGGCCTACGAG. Translation: CASSLSNAAYE. The complete CDR3 sequence is CASSLSNAAYEQYF.

This clone was seen a few times. Read data end 3 residues before the CDR3 end; the end is taken from the germline J gene. The chain recombines TRBV20-1 with TRBJ2-1; D is possibly TRBD2 (5 bases). V lost 4 bases to trimming and J lost 0 bases, with 13 bases between them. Germline V CDR1 and CDR2: DFQATT, SNEGSKA (reference sequence). The CDR3 contains 15 residues. The sequenced CDR3 bases are TGCAGTGCTACCCCGGCTAGCAGCTCCTACAATGAG. Its protein is CSATPASSSYNE. In full, the CDR3 reads CSATPASSSYNEQFF.

A remark on this clone: Sequencing ends 3 residues short of the CDR3 end; the germline J gene provides the rest. The chain recombines TRBV19 with TRBJ2-1; 10 positions match TRBD2. Germline V gives CDR1 LNHDA, CDR2 SQIVND (reference sequence). The CDR3 extends over 17 amino acids. Losses at the gene ends were 0 bases for V and 2 bases for J; bases not matched to a gene: 4. CDR3 region: CASSIDLAGVAYNEQFF. The sequenced CDR3 bases are TGTGCCAGTAGTATAGACCTAGCGGGAGTGGCCTACAATGAG.

Many counts were recorded for this clone. The read gets to within 3 residues of the CDR3 end, and the germline J gene fills in the rest. The J gene is TRBJ1-1, the V gene TRBV5-1, with TRBD1 identical over 7 bases. This CDR3 contains 14 residues. Germline CDR1 and CDR2: SGHRS and YFSETQ. V dropped 2 bases and J dropped 1; count of bases not matched to a gene: 2. The sequenced part of the CDR3 DNA is TGCGCCAGCAGCTTAAGACAGGGGAACACTGAA. Protein product: CASSLRQGNTE. The CDR3 as a whole reads CASSLRQGNTEAFF.

About this clone itself: A read error may produce the germline difference seen at one junction end. Read data end 3 residues before the CDR3 end; the end is taken from the germline J gene. The J gene is TRBJ2-7, the V gene TRBV7-9; possibly TRBD1 for D (5 bases). CDR1 and CDR2 (germline): SEHNR, FQNEAQ (reference sequence). The CDR3 contains 14 residues. The CDR3 is CSSSLRQTAYEQYF. The DNA read from the CDR3 is TGTTCCAGCAGCTTAAGACAGACGGCCTACGAG.

This clone was detected ten times or more. The sequenced fragment ends 3 residues before the CDR3 boundary, so the rest is inferred from the germline J gene. The gene calls are TRBV30 and TRBJ1-5; 8 nucleotides line up with TRBD1. The CDR3 extends over 16 amino acids. Germline lookup yields CDR1 GTSNPN and CDR2 SVGIG (reference sequence). V lost 2 bases and J lost 4; bases outside the gene matches: 10. The CDR3 DNA, read in part, is TGTGCCTGGAGTTGGACAGGGCTTAGCGGTAATCAGCCC. As protein: CAWSWTGLSGNQP. From start to end, the CDR3 is CAWSWTGLSGNQPQHF.

This clone was picked up many times. The read halts 3 residues ahead of the CDR3 end, with the missing end drawn from the germline J gene. The genes are TRBV18 and TRBJ2-2; 13 nucleotides line up with TRBD2. This CDR3 is 18 amino acids long. Per the germline V gene, CDR1 is KGHSH and CDR2 is LQKENI. V was clipped by 5 bases and J by 6 bases; unmatched bases: 12. The CDR3 protein is CASSSIGLAGALAGELFF. Partial CDR3 DNA: TGTGCCAGCTCATCAATCGGACTAGCGGGAGCATTGGCCGGGGAG.

This clone was observed many times. The read ends 3 residues shy of where the CDR3 ends; the end is completed using the germline J gene. V usage is TRBV5-1 and J usage is TRBJ2-5; 8 bases align to TRBD2. The germline V gene encodes CDR1 SGHRS and CDR2 YFSETQ. V was pared by 2 bases and J by 5 bases, with 8 bases of the junction left unmatched. This CDR3 spans 15 amino acids. CDR3 region: CASSFGSGIAETQYF. CDR3 DNA, as far as it was read: TGCGCCAGCAGCTTCGGTAGCGGGATTGCGGAGACC.

In this sample, this clone turned up a few times. Read coverage stops 3 residues before the CDR3 terminus; the germline J gene supplies the remainder. Other DNA sequences in the same sample also yield this CDR3. This chain joins TRBV7-9 and TRBJ2-7, with D possibly matching TRBD1 (5 bases). V was trimmed by 2 bases and J by 1 base, leaving 9 bases between them. The CDR3 covers 14 residues. The germline V gene has CDR1 SEHNR and CDR2 FQNEAQ (reference sequence). CDR3 in amino acids: CASSLTDKSYEQYF. The part of the CDR3 DNA that was read is TGTGCCAGCAGCTTAACGGACAAGTCCTACGAG.

This clone was seen ten or more times. Sequencing ends 3 residues short of the CDR3 end; the germline J gene provides the rest. The gene calls are TRBV10-3 and TRBJ2-2; TRBD2 matches 14 bases. This CDR3 is built from 17 residues. Looked up from germline, CDR1 is ENHRY and CDR2 is SYGVKD. V lost 4 bases to trimming and J lost 5 bases; unmatched junction nucleotides: 6. CDR3 residues: CAISVIGLAGGTGELFF. CDR3 DNA, as far as it was read: TGTGCCATCAGTGTGATAGGACTAGCGGGAGGTACCGGGGAG.

This clone came up many times. Coverage ceases 3 residues before the CDR3 finishes, and the germline J gene fills in the end. The chain combines TRBV2 with TRBJ2-7, with D possibly matching TRBD1 (5 bases). V was pared by 0 bases and J by 3 bases, with 15 bases between. The germline CDR1 and CDR2 sequences are SNHLY and FYNNEI. The length of the CDR3 is 16 residues. The CDR3 spells CASSEAQTAPGYEQYF. The sequenced part of the CDR3 DNA is TGTGCCAGCAGTGAAGCGCAGACAGCTCCGGGCTACGAG.

This clone was counted at least ten times. With the read ending 3 residues before the CDR3 end, the germline J gene is used to fill in that end. The rearrangement links TRBV14 to TRBJ1-6; D is perhaps TRBD1 (6 bases). Germline CDR1 is SGHDN and CDR2 is FVKESK. The length of the CDR3 is 12 residues. CDR3 region: CASSHTDRSLHF. The part of the CDR3 DNA that was read is TGTGCCAGCAGCCACACGGACAGATCC.